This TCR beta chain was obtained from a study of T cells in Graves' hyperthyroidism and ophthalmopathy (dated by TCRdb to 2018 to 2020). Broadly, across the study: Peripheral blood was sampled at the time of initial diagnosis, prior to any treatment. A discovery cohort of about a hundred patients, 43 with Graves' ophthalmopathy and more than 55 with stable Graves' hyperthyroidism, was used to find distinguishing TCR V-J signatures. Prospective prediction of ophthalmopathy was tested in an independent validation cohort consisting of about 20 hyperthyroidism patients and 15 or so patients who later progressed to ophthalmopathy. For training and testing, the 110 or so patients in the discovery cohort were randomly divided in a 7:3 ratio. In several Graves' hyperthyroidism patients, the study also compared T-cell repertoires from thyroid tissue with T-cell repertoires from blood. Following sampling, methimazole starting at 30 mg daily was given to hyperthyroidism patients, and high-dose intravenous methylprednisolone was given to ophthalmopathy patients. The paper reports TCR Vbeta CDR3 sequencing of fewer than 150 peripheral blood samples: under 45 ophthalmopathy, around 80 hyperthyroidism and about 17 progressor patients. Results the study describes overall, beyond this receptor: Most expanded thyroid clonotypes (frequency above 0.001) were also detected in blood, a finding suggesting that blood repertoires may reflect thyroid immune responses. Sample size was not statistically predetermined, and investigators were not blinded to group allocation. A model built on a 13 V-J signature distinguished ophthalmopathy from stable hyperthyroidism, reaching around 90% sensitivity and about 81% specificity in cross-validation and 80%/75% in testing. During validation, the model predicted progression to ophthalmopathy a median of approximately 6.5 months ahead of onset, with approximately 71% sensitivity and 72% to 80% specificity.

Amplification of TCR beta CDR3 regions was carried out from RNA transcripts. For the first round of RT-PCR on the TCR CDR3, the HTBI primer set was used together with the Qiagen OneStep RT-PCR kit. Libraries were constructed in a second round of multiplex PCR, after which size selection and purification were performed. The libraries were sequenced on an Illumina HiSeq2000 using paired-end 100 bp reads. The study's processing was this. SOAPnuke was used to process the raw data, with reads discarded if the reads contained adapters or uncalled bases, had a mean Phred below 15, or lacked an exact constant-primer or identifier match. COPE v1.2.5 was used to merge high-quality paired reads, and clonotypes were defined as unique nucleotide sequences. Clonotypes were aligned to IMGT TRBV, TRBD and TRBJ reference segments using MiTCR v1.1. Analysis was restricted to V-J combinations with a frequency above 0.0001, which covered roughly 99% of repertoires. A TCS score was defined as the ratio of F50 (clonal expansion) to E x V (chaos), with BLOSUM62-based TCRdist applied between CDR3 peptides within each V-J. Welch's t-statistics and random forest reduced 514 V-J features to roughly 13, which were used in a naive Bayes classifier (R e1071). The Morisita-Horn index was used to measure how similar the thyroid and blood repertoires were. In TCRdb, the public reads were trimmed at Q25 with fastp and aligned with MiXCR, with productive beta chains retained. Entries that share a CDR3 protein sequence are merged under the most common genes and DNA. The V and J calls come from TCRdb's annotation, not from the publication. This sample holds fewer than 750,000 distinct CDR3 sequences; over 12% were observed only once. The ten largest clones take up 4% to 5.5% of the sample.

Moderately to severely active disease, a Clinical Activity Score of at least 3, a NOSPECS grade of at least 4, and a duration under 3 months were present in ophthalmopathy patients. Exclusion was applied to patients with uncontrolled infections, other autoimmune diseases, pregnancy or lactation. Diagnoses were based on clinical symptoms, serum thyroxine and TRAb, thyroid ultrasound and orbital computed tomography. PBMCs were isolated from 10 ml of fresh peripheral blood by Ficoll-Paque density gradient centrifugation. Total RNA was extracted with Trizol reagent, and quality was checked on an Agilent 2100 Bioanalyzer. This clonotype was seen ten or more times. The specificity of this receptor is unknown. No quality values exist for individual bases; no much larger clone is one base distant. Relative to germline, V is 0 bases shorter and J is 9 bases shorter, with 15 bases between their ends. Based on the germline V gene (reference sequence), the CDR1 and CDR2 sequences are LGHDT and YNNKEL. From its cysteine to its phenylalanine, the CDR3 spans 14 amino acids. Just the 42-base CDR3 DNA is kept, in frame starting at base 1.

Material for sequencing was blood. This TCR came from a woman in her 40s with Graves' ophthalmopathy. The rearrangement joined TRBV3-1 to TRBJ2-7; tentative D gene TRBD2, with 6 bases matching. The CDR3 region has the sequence CASSQDLVGDSQYF. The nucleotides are TGTGCCAGCAGCCAAGACCTCGTCGGGGACTCGCAGTACTTC.